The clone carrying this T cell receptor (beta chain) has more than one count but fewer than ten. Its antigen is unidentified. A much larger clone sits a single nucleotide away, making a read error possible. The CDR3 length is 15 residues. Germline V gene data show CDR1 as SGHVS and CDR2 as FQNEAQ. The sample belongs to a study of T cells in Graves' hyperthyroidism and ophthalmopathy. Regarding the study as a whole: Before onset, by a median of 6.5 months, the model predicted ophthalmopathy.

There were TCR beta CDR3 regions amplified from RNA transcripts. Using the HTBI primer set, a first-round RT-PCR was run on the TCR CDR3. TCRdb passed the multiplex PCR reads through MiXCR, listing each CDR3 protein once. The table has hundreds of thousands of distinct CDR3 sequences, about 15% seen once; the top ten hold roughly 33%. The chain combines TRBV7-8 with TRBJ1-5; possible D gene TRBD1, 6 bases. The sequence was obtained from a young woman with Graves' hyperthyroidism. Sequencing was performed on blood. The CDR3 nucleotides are TGTGCCGGCAGCATTTCCGGACAGCCCAATCAGCCCCAGCATTTT. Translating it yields CAGSISGQPNQPQHF.